The 32 T cell receptor beta chains listed next were all sequenced from one sample in a study of early T cells in non-severe SARS-CoV-2 infection. TCRdb ran MiXCR on the 5' RACE reads and lists one entry per CDR3 protein. Here the sample spans about 77,000 distinct CDR3 sequences, 10% to 15% being singletons. Sequencing was performed on whole blood, taken at baseline. These receptors were collected from an adult who was a healthcare worker with PCR-confirmed SARS-CoV-2 infection or an uninfected control (not recorded which). The donor label of this sample is uncertain.

The chain employs TRBV7-2 and TRBJ2-3, with TRBD2 matching 7 bases. The V and J ends lost 3 bases and 4 bases, in that order; junction bases with no gene match: 1. In germline, CDR1 is SGHTA, CDR2 FQGNSA. The length of the CDR3 is 13 residues. The CDR3 sequence: CASSFGLADTQYF. CDR3 nucleotides: TGTGCCAGCAGCTTTGGACTAGCAGATACGCAGTATTTT.

V gene TRBV29-1 combines with J gene TRBJ2-5; D may match TRBD1 or TRBD2 (5 bases each). CDR1 and CDR2 (germline): SQVTM, ANQGSEA. The CDR3 is made up of 13 amino acids. V lost 6 bases and J lost 2, with 13 bases in between. CDR3 in amino acids: CSVKGRFQETQYF. CDR3 coding DNA: TGCAGCGTCAAGGGGAGATTTCAAGAGACCCAGTACTTC.

This clonotype was observed a few times. The chain employs TRBV20-1 and TRBJ2-2; TRBD2 matches at 8 bases. Germline CDR1 reads DFQATT; CDR2 reads SNEGSKA (reference sequence). The CDR3 consists of 15 residues. With V trimmed by 3 bases and J by 7 bases, 10 bases remained unmatched. The CDR3 DNA is TGCAGTGCTAGGGACCATAGCGGGGCTGACGGGGAGCTGTTTTTT. It specifies CSARDHSGADGELFF.

This clonotype has just a few counts. The chain couples TRBV7-2 to TRBJ2-5; 7 bases are shared with TRBD2. Germline V gene data show CDR1 as SGHTA and CDR2 as FQGNSA. V shed 3 bases, J shed 2 bases, and the junction held 9 bases outside the gene matches. The CDR3 runs to 16 residues. The CDR3 DNA reads as TGTGCCAGCAGCTTGAGGCTAGCGGAACAACAAGAGACCCAGTACTTC. It yields the protein CASSLRLAEQQETQYF.

CDR3 protein: CASSQFRSNEKLFF. Here the CDR3 DNA reads TGTGCCAGCAGTCAGTTTCGGTCTAATGAAAAACTGTTTTTT. The chain joins TRBV12-3 or TRBV12-4 to TRBJ1-4; D is uncertain. V shed 5 bases and J shed 3 bases, with 10 bases lying between them. The CDR3 has 14 residues.

In this sample, this clonotype turned up many times. This chain links TRBV7-9 with TRBJ1-1, with D unclear. The CDR3 runs 15 residues. Germline loops: CDR1 SEHNR, CDR2 FQNEAQ (reference sequence). With 0 bases removed from V and 4 bases from J, the gap between germline ends came to 12 bases. The CDR3 sequence is CASSLAGRQATEAFF. The CDR3 DNA reads as TGTGCCAGCAGCTTAGCTGGGAGGCAGGCCACTGAAGCTTTCTTT. The full variable domain, rest sourced from reference TRBV7-9 and TRBJ1-1, is DTGVSQNPRHKITKRGQNVTFRCDPISEHNRLYWYRQTLGQGPEFLTYFQNEAQLEKSRLLSDRFSAERPKGSFSTLEIQRTEQGDSAMYLCASSLAGRQATEAFFGQGTRLTVV.

The rearrangement links TRBV12-3 or TRBV12-4 to TRBJ1-1; no reliable D call. V dropped 2 bases and J dropped 1 base, with 11 bases sitting between them. This CDR3 is 15 amino acids long. This CDR3 reads CASSLSNGANTEAFF. In DNA, the CDR3 is TGTGCCAGCAGTTTATCTAACGGAGCGAACACTGAAGCTTTCTTT.

This clonotype has just a few counts. The chain recombines TRBV19 with TRBJ1-2; TRBD1 agrees at 9 bases. The CDR3 totals 14 residues. Germline V gene data show CDR1 as LNHDA and CDR2 as SQIVND (reference sequence). Trimming removed 7 bases from V and 4 bases from J; junction bases left unmatched: 7. The CDR3 reads CASKGGQGVYGYTF. CDR3 DNA: TGTGCCAGTAAAGGGGGACAGGGAGTCTATGGCTACACCTTC. The full variable domain, with the rest looked up from reference TRBV19 and TRBJ1-2, is DGGITQSPKYLFRKEGQNVTLSCEQNLNHDAMYWYRQDPGQGLRLIYYSQIVNDFQKGDIAEGYSVSREKKESFPLTVTSAQKNPTAFYLCASKGGQGVYGYTFGSGTRLTVV.

A few counts support this clonotype. V gene TRBV20-1 combines with J gene TRBJ2-3; no definite D call. V lost 0 bases, J lost 8 bases, and 15 bases lay in between. The germline V gene encodes CDR1 DFQATT and CDR2 SNEGSKA (reference sequence). This CDR3 has 14 amino acids. Written as DNA, the CDR3 is TGCAGTGCTAGAGACCTGTACCTTGTAGGTACGCAGTATTTT. Its translation: CSARDLYLVGTQYF.

This chain links TRBV27 with TRBJ1-5; D gene unclear. Deletions cut 4 bases from V and 0 bases from J, with 10 bases between. The CDR3 loop spans 15 amino acids. The germline V gene encodes CDR1 MNHEY and CDR2 SMNVEV (reference sequence). CDR3 sequence reads: CASSYNSHSNQPQHF. The CDR3 DNA reads TGTGCCAGCAGTTATAACAGCCATAGCAATCAGCCCCAGCATTTT.

This clonotype was detected a few times. The chain employs TRBV5-5 and TRBJ1-5, with D possibly being TRBD1 (6 bases). Deletions cut 4 bases from V and 3 bases from J, with 11 bases between. There are 14 residues in the CDR3. CDR1 is SGHKS, CDR2 YYEKEE, per germline (reference sequence). The CDR3 is CASSDGQLNQPQHF. In DNA, the CDR3 is TGTGCCAGCAGCGATGGACAGCTCAATCAGCCCCAGCATTTT.

J is TRBJ2-1 and V is TRBV10-2, with 8 bases aligning to TRBD2. CDR1 and CDR2 from the germline V gene are WSHSY and SAAADI. Trimming removed 8 bases from V and 7 bases from J; junction bases left unmatched: 4. This CDR3 contains 12 residues. CDR3 in DNA: TGCGCCAGCGGACCTAGCGGGAATGAGCAGTTCTTC. This gives the protein CASGPSGNEQFF.

This clonotype was observed a few times. V is TRBV7-8 and J is TRBJ2-1; no clear D. The CDR3 runs 11 residues. The V and J ends lost 6 bases and 10 bases respectively, with 10 bases between them. In germline, CDR1 is SGHVS, CDR2 FQNEAQ. The CDR3 region is CASRAMGEQFF. CDR3 coding DNA: TGTGCCAGCAGGGCCATGGGGGAGCAGTTCTTC.

V gene TRBV10-2 combines with J gene TRBJ2-5, with TRBD1 as a possible D gene (5 bases). Trimming took 3 bases from V and 9 from J, leaving 11 bases between them. CDR1 is WSHSY and CDR2 is SAAADI in the germline V gene. The CDR3 length is 12 residues. CDR3 sequence: CASSEGAQSQYF. As DNA, the CDR3 is TGCGCCAGCAGTGAAGGGGCGCAGTCCCAGTACTTC.

In this sample, this clonotype turned up many times. The chain joins TRBV5-4 to TRBJ2-1; 10 nucleotides align to TRBD2. The V gene's germline CDR1 is SGHNT and CDR2 YYREEE (reference sequence). Unmatched junction bases numbered 10, after V lost 0 bases and J lost 13 bases. The CDR3 covers 15 residues. The CDR3 DNA sequence: TGTGCCAGCAGCTTGGCCGTTAGCGGGGGGTCTAATCAGTTCTTC. Translated: CASSLAVSGGSNQFF.

This clonotype was found many times. This rearrangement joins TRBV11-2 to TRBJ1-1, with D uncertain. Germline V CDR1 and CDR2: SGHAT, FQNNGV. The V and J ends lost 4 bases and 6 bases respectively, with 15 bases between them. The CDR3 is 14 amino acids. This CDR3 reads CASSSDTRRAEAFF. In DNA, the CDR3 is TGTGCCAGCAGCTCAGACACCCGGAGGGCTGAAGCTTTCTTT.

This clonotype was found a few times. The chain couples TRBV20-1 to TRBJ2-7; weak D call: TRBD2 (6 bases). The CDR3 runs to 14 residues. Trimming cost V 3 bases and J 9 bases, with 21 bases left between them. The germline V gene encodes CDR1 DFQATT and CDR2 SNEGSKA (reference sequence). Written as DNA, the CDR3 is TGCAGTGCTAGCTCGAGCGGGTCTTGGCGGGGGCAGTACTTC. Protein: CSASSSGSWRGQYF.

This clonotype was observed at least ten times. The rearrangement joins TRBV7-2 to TRBJ2-1; 11 nucleotides align to TRBD2. The CDR3 covers 16 residues. V was pared by 5 bases and J by 4 bases, with 7 bases of the junction left unmatched. Germline assignment: CDR1 SGHTA and CDR2 FQGNSA. The CDR3 protein is CASSLPGLAAYNEQFF. In nucleotides, the CDR3 is TGTGCCAGCAGCCTACCGGGACTAGCGGCTTACAATGAGCAGTTCTTC.

This clonotype has ten or more counts. This chain links TRBV29-1 with TRBJ1-6; D unclear. Trimming stripped 4 bases from V and 0 bases from J, with 4 bases between. This CDR3 is built from 13 residues. Germline V gene data show CDR1 as SQVTM and CDR2 as ANQGSEA. The CDR3 protein is CSVGSSYNSPLHF. DNA of the CDR3: TGCAGCGTTGGCAGCTCCTATAATTCACCCCTCCACTTT.

V gene TRBV27 combines with J gene TRBJ2-1; 8 bases match TRBD1. This CDR3 is 14 amino acids long. J lost 10 bases, V lost 5 bases, and 10 bases had no gene match. From germline, CDR1 is MNHEY and CDR2 SMNVEV (reference sequence). The CDR3 DNA reads as TGTGCCAGCAGTCCCTACGGACAGGGACAGGAGCAGTTCTTC. As protein: CASSPYGQGQEQFF.

The chain uses TRBV19 and TRBJ2-7; 7 bases map to TRBD2. Trimming cost V 5 bases and J 1 base; bases outside gene matches: 8. Germline loops: CDR1 LNHDA, CDR2 SQIVND (reference sequence). The CDR3 runs to 15 residues. CDR3 bases: TGTGCCAGTAGTCCTTCAGCTAGCGGTTCCTACGAGCAGTACTTC. Encoded protein: CASSPSASGSYEQYF.

This clonotype turned up a few times. V is TRBV6-5 and J is TRBJ2-7, with D maybe TRBD2 (7 bases). This CDR3 has 14 residues. From germline, CDR1 is MNHEY and CDR2 SVGAGI. V lost 5 bases to trimming and J lost 4 bases, with 15 bases between them. CDR3: CASSPWGGQYEQYF. The CDR3 region has the DNA TGTGCCAGCAGTCCCTGGGGGGGCCAGTACGAGCAGTACTTC.

This clonotype was recorded at least ten times. The chain joins TRBV2 to TRBJ2-7, with D unresolved. CDR1 and CDR2 from the germline V gene are SNHLY and FYNNEI. V was cut by 1 base and J by 0 bases, with 10 bases left in between. This CDR3 has 15 residues. The CDR3 nucleotides are TGTGCCAGCAGTGAAGTGGCTAGTCTCTCCTACGAGCAGTACTTC. Encoded protein: CASSEVASLSYEQYF.

This clonotype has ten or more counts. The gene calls are TRBV12-3 or TRBV12-4 and TRBJ2-4; TRBD2 matches at 8 bases. V dropped 5 bases and J dropped 7; count of bases not matched to a gene: 7. This CDR3 has 14 amino acids. CDR3 in DNA: TGTGCCAGCAGTAGGGGACTAGTTAGCAACATTCAGTACTTC. Its translation: CASSRGLVSNIQYF.

The chain links TRBV20-1 to TRBJ2-4; 7 bases align to TRBD2. The CDR3 consists of 13 residues. Germline V gene sequence: CDR1 DFQATT, CDR2 SNEGSKA (reference sequence). The J segment lost 3 bases and the V segment lost 5 bases, leaving 4 bases of the junction unmatched. The CDR3 nucleotides are TGCAGTGCTGGCGGGGAGGGCAAAAACATTCAGTACTTC. Amino acid sequence: CSAGGEGKNIQYF.

The rearrangement joins TRBV4-1 to TRBJ2-1, with 14 bases matching TRBD2. The CDR3 totals 16 residues. The V gene's germline CDR1 is MGHRA and CDR2 YSYEKL. The ends lost 3 bases at V and 15 bases at J; junction bases unmatched: 13. The CDR3 reads CASSQRSGTSGGPSFF. CDR3 bases: TGCGCCAGCAGCCAGAGATCCGGGACTAGCGGGGGCCCGTCGTTCTTC.

This clonotype has at least ten counts. The chain links TRBV5-1 to TRBJ2-3; unclear D gene. V lost 0 bases, J lost 0 bases, and 5 bases lay in between. Germline V lookup: CDR1 SGHRS, CDR2 YFSETQ. The CDR3 spans 14 residues. The CDR3 DNA is TGCGCCAGCAGCTTGGGTCGGAGCACAGATACGCAGTATTTT. This translates into CASSLGRSTDTQYF.

This chain links TRBV21-1 with TRBJ2-4. TRBV21-1 represents a pseudogene. The CDR3 covers 16 residues. The CDR3 region has the DNA TGTGCCAACAGAATTCGGTGTTCGGCAGCCAAAAACATTCAGTACTTC. Translated: CANRIRCSAAKNIQYF.

In this sample, this clonotype turned up a few times. The chain combines TRBV7-2 with TRBJ1-2; the D gene is possibly TRBD1 (5 bases). Looked up from germline, CDR1 is SGHTA and CDR2 is FQGNSA. Trimming shortened V by 1 base and J by 4 bases, and 10 bases separated the two germline ends. The CDR3 contains 14 residues. The CDR3 DNA is TGTGCCAGCAGCTTAGGGACAAACCCCTATGGCTACACCTTC. Translating gives CASSLGTNPYGYTF.

This clonotype was seen many times. This chain uses TRBV5-6 with TRBJ2-7, with D possibly TRBD1 on 5 matching bases. CDR1 SGHDT and CDR2 YYEEEE come from the germline V gene. CDR3 length: 14 amino acids. The germline V and J ends were trimmed by 0 bases and 4 bases, with 11 bases remaining between them. The CDR3 here is CASSLVGLAYEQYF. The CDR3 DNA reads as TGTGCCAGCAGCTTGGTGGGGCTCGCGTACGAGCAGTACTTC.

This chain uses TRBV6-1 with TRBJ1-3, with 8 bases that match TRBD1. Germline V gives CDR1 MNHNS, CDR2 SASEGT. The V and J ends lost 3 bases and 10 bases, in that order; junction bases with no gene match: 5. This CDR3 spans 13 amino acids. The CDR3 DNA reads TGTGCCAGCAGTGACAGGGGGCTCAAAACCATATATTTT. It codes for CASSDRGLKTIYF.

The rearrangement links TRBV25-1 to TRBJ1-1; D might be TRBD1 (6 bases). CDR1 MGHDK and CDR2 SYGVNS come from the germline V gene. Trimming left V 5 bases short and J 4 bases short, with 14 bases between. The CDR3 has 14 residues. For the CDR3, the DNA is TGTGCCAGCAGTTCTTTGACAGGTATCACTGAAGCTTTCTTT. It encodes CASSSLTGITEAFF.